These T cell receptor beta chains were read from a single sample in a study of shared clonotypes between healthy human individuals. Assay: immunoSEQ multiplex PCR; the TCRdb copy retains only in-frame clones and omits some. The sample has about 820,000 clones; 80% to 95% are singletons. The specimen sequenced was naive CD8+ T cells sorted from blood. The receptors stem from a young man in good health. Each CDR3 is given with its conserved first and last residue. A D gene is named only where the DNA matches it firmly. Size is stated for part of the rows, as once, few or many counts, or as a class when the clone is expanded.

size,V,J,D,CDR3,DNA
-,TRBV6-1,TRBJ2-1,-,CASSERLAGSNEQFF,TGTGCCAGCAGTGAGAGGCTAGCAGGCAGCAATGAGCAGTTCTTC
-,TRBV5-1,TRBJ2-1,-,CASSLRFGGDNEQFF,TGCGCCAGCAGCTTGAGGTTTGGGGGAGACAATGAGCAGTTCTTC
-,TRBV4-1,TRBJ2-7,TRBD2,CASSQESQLMAGGLSYEQYF,TGCGCCAGCAGCCAAGAGTCCCAACTCATGGCGGGAGGCCTCTCCTACGAGCAGTACTTC
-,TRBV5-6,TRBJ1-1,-,CASSFEGNTEAFF,TGTGCCAGCAGCTTCGAGGGTAACACTGAAGCTTTCTTT
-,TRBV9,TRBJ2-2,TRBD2,CASRSLAGDPGELFF,TGTGCCAGCAGGTCCTTAGCGGGAGATCCCGGGGAGCTGTTTTTT
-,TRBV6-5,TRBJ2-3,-,CASSLVQGRTDTQYF,TGTGCCAGCAGCCTGGTCCAGGGGAGAACGGATACGCAGTATTTT
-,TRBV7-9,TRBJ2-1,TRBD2,CASSHPGLAGGLDEQFF,TGTGCCAGCAGCCATCCGGGACTAGCGGGAGGTTTAGATGAGCAGTTCTTC
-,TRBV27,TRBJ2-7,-,CASSFGKKYEQYF,TGTGCCAGCAGTTTCGGGAAAAAATACGAGCAGTACTTC
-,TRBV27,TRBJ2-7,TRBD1,CASSLRDRGYEQYF,TGTGCCAGCAGTCTCCGGGACAGGGGCTACGAGCAGTACTTC
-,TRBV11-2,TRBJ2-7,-,CASRLQGREQYF,TGTGCCAGCAGATTACAGGGCCGCGAGCAGTACTTC
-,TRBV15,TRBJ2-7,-,CATSTSYEQYF,TGTGCCACCAGCACAAGCTACGAGCAGTACTTC
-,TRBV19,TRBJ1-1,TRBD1,CASSIWTGTNTEAFF,TGTGCCAGTAGTATTTGGACAGGGACGAACACTGAAGCTTTCTTT
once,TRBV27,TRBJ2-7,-,CASSPFGYEQYF,TGTGCCAGCAGCCCCTTTGGCTACGAGCAGTACTTC
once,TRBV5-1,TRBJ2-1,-,CASSDERSSSLSYNEQFF,TGCGCCAGCAGCGACGAGAGGTCGTCGTCGTTATCCTACAATGAGCAGTTCTTC
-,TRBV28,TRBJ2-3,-,CASSLREILWQYF,TGTGCCAGCAGTTTGAGAGAGATACTATGGCAGTATTTT
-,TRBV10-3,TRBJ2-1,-,CAISQAGEGYNEQFF,TGTGCCATCAGTCAGGCCGGCGAGGGATACAATGAGCAGTTCTTC
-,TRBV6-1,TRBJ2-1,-,CASTGDDSSYNEQFF,TGTGCCAGCACGGGGGACGACAGCTCCTACAATGAGCAGTTCTTC
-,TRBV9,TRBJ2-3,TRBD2,CASSGRTSGTTDTQYF,TGTGCCAGCAGCGGAAGGACTAGCGGGACAACAGATACGCAGTATTTT
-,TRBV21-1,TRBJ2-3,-,CASSSRTSGRVYTDTQYF,TGTGCCAGCAGCTCACGGACTAGCGGGAGGGTTTACACAGATACGCAGTATTTT
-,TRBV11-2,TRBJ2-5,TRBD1,CASSLDRPGTGQETQYF,TGTGCCAGCAGCTTAGATCGCCCCGGGACAGGCCAAGAGACCCAGTACTTC
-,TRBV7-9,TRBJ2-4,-,CASSKVEDLAKNIQYF,TGTGCCAGCAGCAAAGTGGAAGATCTAGCCAAAAACATTCAGTACTTC
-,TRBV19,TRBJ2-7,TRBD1,CASSLGQGYEQYF,TGTGCCAGTAGTCTGGGACAGGGCTACGAGCAGTACTTC
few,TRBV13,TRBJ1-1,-,CASSFIGAMNTEAFF,TGTGCCAGCAGCTTCATCGGGGCTATGAACACTGAAGCTTTCTTT
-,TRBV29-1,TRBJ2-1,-,CSDLSWAESVNEQFF,TGCAGCGATTTAAGTTGGGCGGAGTCGGTCAATGAGCAGTTCTTC
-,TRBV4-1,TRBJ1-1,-,CASSQDNKGFAQGEDEAFF,TGCGCCAGCAGCCAAGACAACAAGGGGTTTGCACAGGGAGAGGATGAAGCTTTCTTT
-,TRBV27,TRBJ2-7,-,CASSSGPGEQYF,TGTGCCAGCAGCTCGGGACCAGGCGAGCAGTACTTC